These 4 T cell receptor beta chains were all obtained from the same sample, sequenced in a study of response to subunit inactivated influenza vaccine. TCRdb used MiXCR to reprocess the RT-PCR reads, holding one entry per CDR3 protein. Here the sample spans roughly 500,000 distinct CDR3 sequences, 25% being singletons. Source: CD4+ T cells sorted from PBMCs, taken about 5 days after vaccination. These receptors were taken from a man aged 50 to 59 who received an inactivated influenza vaccine.

The chain recombines TRBV4-3 with TRBJ2-3; a weak D match, TRBD2 (7 bases). Germline lookup yields CDR1 LGHNA and CDR2 YSLEER. V was cut by 7 bases and J by 2 bases, with 16 bases left in between. The CDR3 extends over 15 amino acids. CDR3 sequence: CASTRSGGPTDTQYF. The CDR3, as DNA: TGCGCCAGCACCAGATCCGGGGGGCCCACAGATACGCAGTATTTT.

The J gene is TRBJ2-2, the V gene TRBV4-3; D may be TRBD2 (6 bases). V lost 0 bases, J lost 6 bases, and 8 bases lay in between. The V gene's germline CDR1 is LGHNA and CDR2 YSLEER. This CDR3 region has 14 residues. CDR3 sequence: CASSQDWGAGELFF. CDR3 DNA: TGCGCCAGCAGCCAAGATTGGGGGGCCGGGGAGCTGTTTTTT.

The chain employs TRBV4-2 and TRBJ1-5; D gene uncertain. V dropped 2 bases and J dropped 5 bases, with 13 bases sitting between them. The CDR3 has 15 residues. CDR1 LGHNA and CDR2 YNFKEQ come from the germline V gene. CDR3 residues: CASSQKTDTDQPQHF. The CDR3 DNA reads as TGTGCCAGCAGCCAAAAGACGGATACAGATCAGCCCCAGCATTTT.

The rearrangement uses TRBV18 and TRBJ1-2; D gene unclear. Per the germline V gene, CDR1 is KGHSH and CDR2 is LQKENI. The CDR3 loop spans 13 amino acids. Trimming shortened V by 3 bases and J by 4 bases, and 9 bases separated the two germline ends. The CDR3 sequence: CASSPDGSYGYTF. The CDR3 DNA follows: TGTGCCAGCTCACCGGACGGATCCTATGGCTACACCTTC.